This T cell receptor (beta chain) stems from a study of response to subunit inactivated influenza vaccine. Study-wide results and caveats: New T cells are recruited in small numbers by each seasonal influenza vaccination, according to the authors' suggestion.

Notes on this clonotype: No antigen is known for it.

TCRdb ran MiXCR on the RT-PCR reads and lists one entry per CDR3 protein. Here the sample spans over 150,000 distinct CDR3 sequences, around an eighth being singletons. The CDR3 is made up of 16 amino acids. The trim removed 3 bases at V and 0 bases at J, leaving 7 bases unmatched. The germline V gene encodes CDR1 MDHEN and CDR2 SYDVKM. This rearrangement joins TRBV28 to TRBJ2-5; the match to TRBD2 covers 7 bases. The sample in question was CD8+ T cells sorted from PBMCs, obtained 5 days after vaccination. This clonotype was sampled from a man between 50 and 59 years old who received an inactivated influenza vaccine. The CDR3 bases are TGTGCCAGCAGTTTTCTTTGGCGGGAGCACCAAGAGACCCAGTACTTC. Residues: CASSFLWREHQETQYF.